This passage covers 26 T cell receptor beta chains from one sample sequenced in a study of cytomegalovirus exposure and HLA in healthy donors. PCR primers comprised 60 Vbeta and 13 Jbeta primers. Sequenced by immunoSEQ multiplex PCR; TCRdb stores in-frame clones only, minus some. The repertoire includes approximately 100,000 clones, 74% of them detected once, and roughly 2.6% sits in the top ten. Sequenced input: PBMCs. The receptors here all came from a man between 50 and 59 years old in good health and CMV-seropositive.

In this sample, this clone turned up a few times. The chain employs TRBV6-6 and TRBJ2-3; TRBD2 might be the D (6 bases). V was trimmed by 4 bases and J by 0 bases, leaving 11 bases between them. CDR1 MNHNY and CDR2 SVGAGI come from the germline V gene (reference sequence). The CDR3 extends over 15 amino acids. The CDR3 coding sequence is TGTGCCAGCAGTTCACCGGGGACTAGCACAGATACGCAGTATTTT. It specifies CASSSPGTSTDTQYF.

The rearrangement uses TRBV7-2 and TRBJ2-7, with 7 bases that match TRBD1. The CDR3 spans 15 residues. V lost 6 bases to trimming and J lost 4 bases; unmatched junction nucleotides: 12. CDR1 and CDR2 (germline): SGHTA, FQGNSA. The DNA of the CDR3 is TGTGCCAGCAGATATACAGGGGTCGGGTGGTACGAGCAGTACTTC. Its protein product is CASRYTGVGWYEQYF. The entire variable domain, with the rest obtained from reference TRBV7-2 and TRBJ2-7, is as follows: GAGVSQSPSNKVTEKGKDVELRCDPISGHTALYWYRQSLGQGLEFLIYFQGNSAPDKSGLPSDRFSAERTGGSVSTLTIQRTQQEDSAVYLCASRYTGVGWYEQYFGPGTRLTVT.

V and J are TRBV5-1 and TRBJ2-5; TRBD2 agrees at 9 bases. The CDR3 totals 15 residues. With 1 base clipped from V and 3 bases from J, the junction kept 4 bases outside the gene matches. CDR1 is SGHRS and CDR2 is YFSETQ in the germline V gene. CDR3 residues: CASSLYGGREETQYF. The CDR3 DNA reads TGCGCCAGCAGCTTGTATGGCGGGAGGGAAGAGACCCAGTACTTC.

V gene TRBV6-1 combines with J gene TRBJ2-5; 8 positions agree with TRBD1. Trimming at V came to 6 bases and at J to 3 bases, leaving 6 bases not matched to a gene. The CDR3 runs 14 residues. The germline V gene has CDR1 MNHNS and CDR2 SASEGT. The CDR3: CASSKMTGEETQYF. The CDR3 nucleotides are TGTGCCAGCAGCAAAATGACAGGGGAAGAGACCCAGTACTTC.

This rearrangement joins TRBV18 to TRBJ1-5, with 10 positions matching TRBD1. Trimming took 5 bases from V and 5 from J; bases not matched to a gene: 6. The CDR3 is 15 amino acids. CDR1 KGHSH and CDR2 LQKENI come from the germline V gene. CDR3 coding DNA: TGTGCCAGCTCATCCCGGGACAGGGGATATCAGCCCCAGCATTTT. Amino acids: CASSSRDRGYQPQHF.

Concerning this clone: The junction shows a germline mismatch at one end, possibly a read error. The chain carries TRBV4-1 and TRBJ1-6; a possible D gene is TRBD1 (5 bases). Looked up from germline, CDR1 is MGHRA and CDR2 is YSYEKL. The CDR3 length is 16 residues. The CDR3 loop reads CASSQLPQGNNSPLHF. DNA of the CDR3: TGTGCCAGCAGCCAGCTTCCCCAGGGTAACAATTCACCCCTCCACTTT.

There are a few counts of this clone. The chain links TRBV9 to TRBJ2-3; 11 nucleotides line up with TRBD2. Germline V gene data show CDR1 as SGDLS and CDR2 as YYNGEE. CDR3 length equals 17 residues. After removal of 0 bases from V and 4 bases from J, the junction contained 7 bases not matched to a gene. CDR3 protein: CASSVEGLAGGSDTQYF. The DNA of the CDR3 is TGTGCCAGCAGCGTAGAAGGTCTAGCGGGAGGTTCAGATACGCAGTATTTT.

The chain employs TRBV5-1 and TRBJ2-7; 13 bases fit TRBD2. From germline, CDR1 is SGHRS and CDR2 YFSETQ. CDR3 length: 18 residues. V was clipped by 2 bases and J by 0 bases; unmatched bases: 8. The CDR3, as DNA: TGCGCCAGCAGCTTAAACCACGGGACTAGCGGGGTCTCCTACGAGCAGTACTTC. As protein: CASSLNHGTSGVSYEQYF.

This chain links TRBV4-1 with TRBJ2-7; the D is unclear. Germline CDR1 and CDR2: MGHRA and YSYEKL. V was trimmed by 2 bases and J by 1 base, leaving 12 bases between them. CDR3 length equals 15 residues. The DNA for the CDR3 is TGCGCCAGCAGCCAAACAGAGAACCCTTCCTACGAGCAGTACTTC. Its translation: CASSQTENPSYEQYF.

This clone is a singleton in its sample. V and J are TRBV5-4 and TRBJ2-2; D possibly corresponds to TRBD2 (6 bases). This CDR3 region has 15 residues. The V gene's germline CDR1 is SGHNT and CDR2 YYREEE (reference sequence). Trimming took off 4 bases at V and 6 bases at J, with 16 bases between the two ends. CDR3: CASSGGRGNAGELFF. The CDR3 bases are TGTGCCAGCAGCGGAGGGAGAGGCAATGCCGGGGAGCTGTTTTTT.

V is TRBV5-1 and J is TRBJ2-3, with 11 bases matching TRBD2. The CDR3 consists of 17 residues. Germline V gene lookup returns CDR1 SGHRS and CDR2 YFSETQ. V lost 0 bases, J lost 2 bases, and 5 bases stayed unmatched. Here the CDR3 reads CASSLGASGGTTDTQYF. The CDR3 DNA reads as TGCGCCAGCAGCTTGGGTGCTAGCGGGGGGACCACAGATACGCAGTATTTT.

The CDR3 loop reads CASSFLGGRDRVTRGYGYTF. The CDR3, as DNA: TGTGCCAGCAGTTTCCTAGGGGGGCGGGACAGGGTCACTCGGGGCTATGGCTACACCTTC. This chain links TRBV27 with TRBJ1-2; 9 bases are a match to TRBD1. V gave up 3 bases and J gave up 4 bases; unmatched junction bases: 21. The CDR3 has 20 residues. Germline V gene sequence: CDR1 MNHEY, CDR2 SMNVEV (reference sequence).

The chain links TRBV28 to TRBJ1-6; the match to TRBD1 covers 9 bases. CDR3 length: 15 amino acids. The germline gives CDR1 MDHEN, CDR2 SYDVKM. Unmatched junction bases numbered 5, after V lost 3 bases and J lost 8 bases. The CDR3 DNA sequence: TGTGCCAGCAGTTTTCTCCGGGACAGGGATTCACCCCTCCACTTT. Translating gives CASSFLRDRDSPLHF.

A few counts support this clone. CDR3: CASSFQGAQPQHF. CDR3 coding DNA: TGTGCCAGCAGTTTTCAGGGGGCCCAGCCCCAGCATTTT. The V and J genes are TRBV27 and TRBJ1-5, with TRBD1 matching over 8 bases. CDR1 and CDR2 from the germline V gene are MNHEY and SMNVEV (reference sequence). The CDR3 spans 13 residues. With 3 bases clipped from V and 7 bases from J, the junction kept 2 bases outside the gene matches.

This sequence joins TRBV10-3 and TRBJ1-1; 7 nucleotides agree with TRBD1. This CDR3 comprises 17 residues. The V gene's germline CDR1 is ENHRY and CDR2 SYGVKD. Unmatched junction bases numbered 11, after V lost 1 base and J lost 3 bases. The CDR3 DNA reads as TGTGCCATCAGTGAGTTGCGGCGGGGCACAGGGGACACTGAAGCTTTCTTT. As protein: CAISELRRGTGDTEAFF.

The rearrangement uses TRBV7-9 and TRBJ2-7; tentatively, D is TRBD1 (6 bases). Trimming pared 2 bases from V and 4 bases from J, leaving 12 bases between. In germline, CDR1 is SEHNR, CDR2 FQNEAQ (reference sequence). This CDR3 is 14 amino acids long. The CDR3 is CASSLQQGGYEQYF. DNA of the CDR3: TGTGCCAGCAGCTTACAACAGGGTGGGTACGAGCAGTACTTC.

This clone was detected only a few times. This rearrangement joins TRBV19 to TRBJ1-1, with 11 nucleotides matching TRBD1. V was pared by 4 bases and J by 6 bases, with 7 bases of the junction left unmatched. The CDR3 consists of 15 residues. Per germline, CDR1 LNHDA and CDR2 SQIVND (reference sequence). This CDR3 is CASSTRDRGAPEAFF. In nucleotides, the CDR3 is TGTGCCAGTAGTACGAGGGACAGGGGGGCACCTGAAGCTTTCTTT.

The gene calls are TRBV5-1 and TRBJ2-5, with a tentative D call TRBD1 (5 bases). This CDR3 is built from 13 residues. Germline V gene lookup returns CDR1 SGHRS and CDR2 YFSETQ. Trimming pared 2 bases from V and 5 bases from J, leaving 10 bases between. Written as DNA, the CDR3 is TGCGCCAGCAGCTTCGGACCAGGGGAGACCCAGTACTTC. This gives the protein CASSFGPGETQYF.

The V gene is TRBV5-1, the J gene TRBJ1-2; TRBD1 agrees at 8 bases. Trimming at V came to 4 bases and at J to 0 bases, leaving 5 bases not matched to a gene. Germline lookup yields CDR1 SGHRS and CDR2 YFSETQ. The CDR3 covers 15 residues. As DNA, the CDR3 is TGCGCCAGCAGCACGGGACAGGCCACTAACTATGGCTACACCTTC. This sequence encodes CASSTGQATNYGYTF.

The gene calls are TRBV6-5 and TRBJ2-3, with D unresolved. CDR1 and CDR2 (germline): MNHEY, SVGAGI. This CDR3 is built from 12 residues. The germline V and J ends were trimmed by 6 bases and 10 bases, with 14 bases remaining between them. Written as DNA, the CDR3 is TGTGCCAGCAGATCGGGTCCTGCCCCGCAGTATTTT. As protein: CASRSGPAPQYF.

The rearrangement joins TRBV5-1 to TRBJ1-3, with D possibly being TRBD1 (6 bases). CDR3 length: 17 residues. Trimming cost V 0 bases and J 0 bases, with 13 bases left between them. Germline V gene sequence: CDR1 SGHRS, CDR2 YFSETQ. Here the CDR3 reads CASSLVQGGSSGNTIYF. As DNA, the CDR3 is TGCGCCAGCAGCTTGGTACAGGGTGGAAGCTCTGGAAACACCATATATTTT.

This clone showed up just a few times. The chain recombines TRBV29-1 with TRBJ2-7; either TRBD1 or TRBD2 may fit D (11 bases each). Trimming cost V 5 bases and J 6 bases, with 29 bases left between them. This CDR3 has 17 amino acids. CDR1 SQVTM and CDR2 ANQGSEA come from the germline V gene. The CDR3, as DNA: TGCAGCGTTTCGGACAGGGGGCTGGGGACTAGCGGAATCGAGCAGTACTTC. Translating it yields CSVSDRGLGTSGIEQYF.

For this clone: Other DNA sequences in this sample translate to the same CDR3. The V gene is TRBV9, the J gene TRBJ2-7, with 11 bases lining up with TRBD1. Per the germline V gene, CDR1 is SGDLS and CDR2 is YYNGEE. J lost 7 bases, V lost 0 bases, and 6 bases had no gene match. The CDR3 is made up of 15 amino acids. This chain's CDR3 is CASSVGGTGGGEQYF. CDR3 sequence (DNA): TGTGCCAGCAGCGTAGGGGGGACAGGGGGTGGGGAGCAGTACTTC.

This clone occurred a few times. The V call is TRBV2, the J call TRBJ2-3, with 7 bases that match TRBD1. CDR1 and CDR2 (germline): SNHLY, FYNNEI. The CDR3 is 14 residues long. The V and J ends lost 5 bases and 2 bases, in that order; junction bases with no gene match: 4. CDR3 amino acids: CASSRDRSTDTQYF. Written as DNA, the CDR3 is TGTGCCAGCAGTCGGGACAGATCCACAGATACGCAGTATTTT.

V usage is TRBV30 and J usage is TRBJ1-1; the D gene is possibly TRBD1 (6 bases). The CDR3 is 13 residues long. CDR1 and CDR2 from the germline V gene are GTSNPN and SVGIG (reference sequence). V gave up 5 bases and J gave up 3 bases, with 13 bases separating them. CDR3 nucleotides: TGTGCCTGGGGTTCAGGGGTAGACACTGAAGCTTTCTTT. Encoded protein: CAWGSGVDTEAFF.

CDR3 in DNA: TGTGCCAGCAGTACCCACAGGGGGGAGGCCTCAGGAACTAATGAAAAACTGTTTTTT. Protein product: CASSTHRGEASGTNEKLFF. V is TRBV28 and J is TRBJ1-4; 8 bases are shared with TRBD1. J gave up 1 base and V 5 bases, and 15 bases lay outside the gene matches. The germline gives CDR1 MDHEN, CDR2 SYDVKM. The CDR3 is 19 amino acids.